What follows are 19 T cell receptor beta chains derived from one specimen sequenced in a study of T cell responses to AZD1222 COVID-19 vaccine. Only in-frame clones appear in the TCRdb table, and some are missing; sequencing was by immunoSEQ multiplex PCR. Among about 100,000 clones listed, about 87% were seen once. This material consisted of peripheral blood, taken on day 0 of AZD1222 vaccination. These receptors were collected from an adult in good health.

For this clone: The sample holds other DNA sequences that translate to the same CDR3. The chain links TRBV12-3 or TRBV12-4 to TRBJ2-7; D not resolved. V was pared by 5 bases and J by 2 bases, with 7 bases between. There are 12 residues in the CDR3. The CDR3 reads CASSLRAYEQYF. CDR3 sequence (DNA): TGTGCCAGCAGTCTGAGAGCCTACGAGCAGTACTTC.

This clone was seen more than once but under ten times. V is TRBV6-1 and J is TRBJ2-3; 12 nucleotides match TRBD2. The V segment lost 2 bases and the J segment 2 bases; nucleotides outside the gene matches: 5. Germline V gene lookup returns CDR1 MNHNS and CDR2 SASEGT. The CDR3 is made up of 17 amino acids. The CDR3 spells CASSELLAGGPTDTQYF. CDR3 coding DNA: TGTGCCAGCAGTGAACTGCTAGCGGGAGGGCCCACAGATACGCAGTATTTT.

The CDR3 nucleotides read TGTGCCAGCAGCTTAGATGTGACAGAAACTGAAGCTTTCTTT. This translates into CASSLDVTETEAFF. This chain links TRBV7-9 with TRBJ1-1; possible D gene TRBD1, 5 bases. CDR1 SEHNR and CDR2 FQNEAQ come from the germline V gene (reference sequence). This CDR3 has 14 amino acids. Trimming pared 1 base from V and 5 bases from J, leaving 11 bases between. The full variable domain, its missing parts supplied by reference TRBV7-9 and TRBJ1-1, is DTGVSQNPRHKITKRGQNVTFRCDPISEHNRLYWYRQTLGQGPEFLTYFQNEAQLEKSRLLSDRFSAERPKGSFSTLEIQRTEQGDSAMYLCASSLDVTETEAFFGQGTRLTVV.

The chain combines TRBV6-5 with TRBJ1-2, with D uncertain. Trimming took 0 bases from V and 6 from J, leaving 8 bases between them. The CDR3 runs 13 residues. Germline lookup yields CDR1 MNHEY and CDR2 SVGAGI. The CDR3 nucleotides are TGTGCCAGCAGTTACTCATGGGCGCATGGCTACACCTTC. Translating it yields CASSYSWAHGYTF.

In DNA, the CDR3 is TGTGCCAGCAGCCCCGGCGTCCTTAGCGGGGGTTACGAGCAGTACTTC. Translated: CASSPGVLSGGYEQYF. The V and J genes are TRBV7-2 and TRBJ2-7; TRBD2 aligns across 9 bases. CDR3 size: 16 residues. From germline, CDR1 is SGHTA and CDR2 FQGNSA. The junction had 12 bases not matched to a gene; V was cut back by 5 bases and J by 4 bases.

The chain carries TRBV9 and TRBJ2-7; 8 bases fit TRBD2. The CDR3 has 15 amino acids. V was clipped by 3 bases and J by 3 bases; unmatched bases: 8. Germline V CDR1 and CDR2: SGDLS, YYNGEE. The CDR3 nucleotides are TGTGCCAGCAGCGCGTCCTCGGGACTAGTCTACGAGCAGTACTTC. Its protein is CASSASSGLVYEQYF.

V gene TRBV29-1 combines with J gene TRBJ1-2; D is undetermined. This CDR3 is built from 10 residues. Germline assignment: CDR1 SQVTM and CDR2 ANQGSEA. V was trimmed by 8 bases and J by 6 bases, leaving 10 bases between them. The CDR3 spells CSLKEDGYTF. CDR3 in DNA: TGCAGCCTAAAAGAGGATGGCTACACCTTC.

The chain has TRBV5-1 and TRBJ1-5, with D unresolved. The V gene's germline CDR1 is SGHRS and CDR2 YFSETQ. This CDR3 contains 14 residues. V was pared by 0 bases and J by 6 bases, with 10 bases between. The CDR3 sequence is CASSLGGIGQPQHF. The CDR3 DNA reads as TGCGCCAGCAGCTTGGGAGGGATTGGTCAGCCCCAGCATTTT.

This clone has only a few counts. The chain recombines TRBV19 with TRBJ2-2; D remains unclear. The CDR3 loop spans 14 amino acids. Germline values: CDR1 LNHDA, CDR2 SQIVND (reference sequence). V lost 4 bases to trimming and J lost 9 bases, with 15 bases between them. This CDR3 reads CASSTNPRVWELFF. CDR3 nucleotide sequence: TGTGCCAGTAGTACAAATCCTCGGGTCTGGGAGCTGTTTTTT.

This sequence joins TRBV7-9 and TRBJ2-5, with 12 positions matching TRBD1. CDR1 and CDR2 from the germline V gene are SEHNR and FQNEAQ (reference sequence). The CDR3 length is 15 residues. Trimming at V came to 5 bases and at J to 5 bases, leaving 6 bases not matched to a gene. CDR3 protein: CASSKGQGAWETQYF. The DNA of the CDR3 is TGTGCCAGCAGCAAGGGACAGGGGGCCTGGGAGACCCAGTACTTC.

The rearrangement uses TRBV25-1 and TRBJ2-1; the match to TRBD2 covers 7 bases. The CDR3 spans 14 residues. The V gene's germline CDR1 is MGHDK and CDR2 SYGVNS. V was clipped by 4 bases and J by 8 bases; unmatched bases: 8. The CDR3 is CASSGAGVSDEQFF. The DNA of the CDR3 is TGTGCCAGCAGTGGTGCGGGAGTAAGTGATGAGCAGTTCTTC.

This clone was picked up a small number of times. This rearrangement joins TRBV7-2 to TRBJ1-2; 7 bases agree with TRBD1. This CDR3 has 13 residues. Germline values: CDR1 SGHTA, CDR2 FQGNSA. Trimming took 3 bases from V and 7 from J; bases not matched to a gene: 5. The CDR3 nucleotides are TGTGCCAGCAGCTTGACAGGGTTGGGTGGCTACACCTTC. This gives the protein CASSLTGLGGYTF. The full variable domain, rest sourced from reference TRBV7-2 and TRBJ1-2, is GAGVSQSPSNKVTEKGKDVELRCDPISGHTALYWYRQSLGQGLEFLIYFQGNSAPDKSGLPSDRFSAERTGGSVSTLTIQRTQQEDSAVYLCASSLTGLGGYTFGSGTRLTVV.

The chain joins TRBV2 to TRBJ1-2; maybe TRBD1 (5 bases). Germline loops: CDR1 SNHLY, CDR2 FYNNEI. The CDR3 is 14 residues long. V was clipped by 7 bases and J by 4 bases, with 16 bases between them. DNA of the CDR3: TGTGCCAGCAAAGAGGGACTAAGCACCTATGGCTACACCTTC. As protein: CASKEGLSTYGYTF.

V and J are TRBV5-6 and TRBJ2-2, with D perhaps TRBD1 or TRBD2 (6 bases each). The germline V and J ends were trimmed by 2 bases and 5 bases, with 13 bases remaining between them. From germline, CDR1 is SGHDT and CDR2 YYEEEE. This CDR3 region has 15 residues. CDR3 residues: CASSFTGAETGELFF. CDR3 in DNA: TGTGCCAGCAGCTTCACGGGGGCAGAAACCGGGGAGCTGTTTTTT.

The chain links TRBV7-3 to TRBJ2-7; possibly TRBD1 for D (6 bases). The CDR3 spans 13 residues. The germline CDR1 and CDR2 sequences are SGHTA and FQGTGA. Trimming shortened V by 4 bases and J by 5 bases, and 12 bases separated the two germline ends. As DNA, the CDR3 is TGTGCCAGCAGCTCGCAGGGGAGCCACGAGCAGTACTTC. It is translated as CASSSQGSHEQYF. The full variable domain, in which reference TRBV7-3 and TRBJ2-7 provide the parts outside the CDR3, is GAGVSQTPSNKVTEKGKYVELRCDPISGHTALYWYRQSLGQGPEFLIYFQGTGAADDSGLPNDRFFAVRPEGSVSTLKIQRTERGDSAVYLCASSSQGSHEQYFGPGTRLTVT.

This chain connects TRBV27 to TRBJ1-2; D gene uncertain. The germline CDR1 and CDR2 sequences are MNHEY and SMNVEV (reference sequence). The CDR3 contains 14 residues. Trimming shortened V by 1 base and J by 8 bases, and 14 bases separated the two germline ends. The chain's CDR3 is CASSLWVGAGGYTF. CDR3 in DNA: TGTGCCAGCAGTTTATGGGTTGGCGCGGGGGGCTACACCTTC.

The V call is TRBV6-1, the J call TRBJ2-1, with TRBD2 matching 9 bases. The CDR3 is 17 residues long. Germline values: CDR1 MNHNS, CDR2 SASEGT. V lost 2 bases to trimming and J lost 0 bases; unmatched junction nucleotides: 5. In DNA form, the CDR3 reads TGTGCCAGCAGTGAAAATCTAGCGGGAAGCTCCTACAATGAGCAGTTCTTC. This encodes CASSENLAGSSYNEQFF.

CDR3 DNA: TGTGCCATCAGTGCTAGGGCCTTAGAGAATGAGCAGTTCTTC. This sequence encodes CAISARALENEQFF. The chain employs TRBV10-3 and TRBJ2-1; D gene unclear. The CDR3 contains 14 residues. With 4 bases removed from V and 7 bases from J, the gap between germline ends came to 14 bases. Per the germline V gene, CDR1 is ENHRY and CDR2 is SYGVKD.

CDR3 in amino acids: CASSYQGGRESPLHF. The CDR3 coding sequence is TGTGCCAGCAGTTACCAAGGGGGACGGGAGTCACCCCTCCACTTT. The V call is TRBV6-6, the J call TRBJ1-6, with D perhaps matching TRBD1 (6 bases). CDR1 and CDR2 from the germline V gene are MNHNY and SVGAGI (reference sequence). V was clipped by 2 bases and J by 10 bases, with 15 bases between them. The CDR3 contains 15 residues.